The 6 T cell receptor beta chains in this list originate from one sample, sequenced in a study of blood T cell repertoires in COVID-19. The protocol was immunoSEQ multiplex PCR, while the TCRdb copy is restricted to in-frame clones and leaves out a portion. The sample contains around 70,000 clones, about 91% of which appear only once. The sequenced sample consisted of peripheral blood. These receptors all stem from a woman aged 60-75 years with active COVID-19.

This chain joins TRBV27 and TRBJ2-2, with TRBD1 matching 11 bases. Trimming at V came to 3 bases and at J to 4 bases, leaving 7 bases not matched to a gene. The CDR3 sequence is 17 residues long. Per germline, CDR1 MNHEY and CDR2 SMNVEV (reference sequence). Here the CDR3 DNA reads TGTGCCAGCAGTTTGTCTCGGGACAGGGGGTTCACCGGGGAGCTGTTTTTT. Translating it yields CASSLSRDRGFTGELFF.

J is TRBJ2-1 and V is TRBV24-1; 15 bases align to TRBD2. Looked up from germline, CDR1 is KGHDR and CDR2 is SFDVKD. The length of the CDR3 is 18 residues. J lost 7 bases, V lost 6 bases, and 12 bases had no gene match. The CDR3 sequence: CATSTRTSGRAGANEQFF. In DNA form, the CDR3 reads TGTGCCACCAGTACACGGACTAGCGGGAGGGCCGGGGCTAATGAGCAGTTCTTC.

This clone was picked up one time. The chain carries TRBV2 and TRBJ2-1; TRBD2 might be the D (5 bases). CDR1 SNHLY and CDR2 FYNNEI come from the germline V gene. The length of the CDR3 is 15 residues. V gave up 7 bases and J gave up 0 bases, with 13 bases separating them. Here the CDR3 DNA reads TGTGCCAGCACCGGTCGGCTAGCCTCCTACAATGAGCAGTTCTTC. Translated: CASTGRLASYNEQFF.

The chain carries TRBV27 and TRBJ1-2; 8 positions agree with TRBD1. The ends lost 6 bases at V and 6 bases at J; junction bases unmatched: 9. The CDR3 covers 14 residues. Germline V gene lookup returns CDR1 MNHEY and CDR2 SMNVEV (reference sequence). CDR3: CASRPRTGLDGYTF. CDR3 coding DNA: TGTGCCAGCAGACCAAGGACAGGGCTGGATGGCTACACCTTC.

The rearrangement joins TRBV9 to TRBJ2-1, with D unresolved. Germline V gives CDR1 SGDLS, CDR2 YYNGEE. V gave up 3 bases and J gave up 8 bases, with 9 bases separating them. The CDR3 extends over 12 amino acids. The CDR3 loop is CASSAFVHEQFF. The CDR3 DNA is TGTGCCAGCAGCGCATTTGTCCATGAGCAGTTCTTC.

The chain joins TRBV29-1 to TRBJ2-7, with TRBD1 matching over 8 bases. This CDR3 has 13 amino acids. V gave up 7 bases and J gave up 4 bases; unmatched junction bases: 9. Per germline, CDR1 SQVTM and CDR2 ANQGSEA. The CDR3 DNA follows: TGCAGCGGAACTTACAGGGGGTCTTACGAGCAGTACTTC. Protein sequence: CSGTYRGSYEQYF.